Presented here are 2 T cell receptor beta chains from one specimen sequenced in a study of radiotherapy plus CTLA-4 blockade in lung cancer. Generated by immunoSEQ multiplex PCR, the TCRdb table keeps only in-frame clones and is missing some. The data show some 110,000 clones, approximately 80% seen once. This specimen was peripheral blood, taken from a patient treated with radiotherapy plus ipilimumab. These receptors all come from a human donor with non-small cell lung cancer who had a partial response to radiotherapy plus ipilimumab.

This chain connects TRBV28 to TRBJ2-3, with D hard to call. V lost 2 bases and J lost 4, with 22 bases in between. The CDR3 loop spans 18 amino acids. Germline assignment: CDR1 MDHEN and CDR2 SYDVKM. The CDR3 loop is CASSLPLRVTPLPDTQYF. DNA for the CDR3: TGTGCCAGCAGTTTACCCCTCCGGGTAACTCCCCTCCCAGATACGCAGTATTTT.

The chain is built from TRBV27 and TRBJ2-1, with TRBD2 matching 12 bases. V trimming: 2 bases; J trimming: 7 bases; junction bases outside the gene matches: 6. The CDR3 is 16 residues long. Per the germline V gene, CDR1 is MNHEY and CDR2 is SMNVEV (reference sequence). CDR3 residues: CASSLPLAGGPNEQFF. The CDR3 DNA sequence: TGTGCCAGCAGTTTACCGCTAGCGGGAGGGCCGAATGAGCAGTTCTTC.